This record concerns one T cell receptor (beta chain) sequence. The target of this receptor is not known. Per-base qualities were not stored, and no clone one base away is much larger. V has 3 bases trimmed and J has 7 bases trimmed; junction bases matching no gene number 5. CDR1 and CDR2 are drawn from the germline V gene: SGHNT, YENEEA. From cysteine to phenylalanine, the CDR3 is 14 amino acids long. Only the CDR3 DNA stays, 42 bases, in frame from base 1. Patients chosen for sequencing had shown expansion of CD8+CD57+ cells by flow cytometry. Every patient had a diagnosis of severe acquired aplastic anemia based on International Study of Aplastic Anemia and Agranulocytosis and Camitta criteria. At the time blood was sampled, none of the patients had received any therapy. In the study, sorted CD4+ and CD8+ blood T cells from patients with severe aplastic anemia and from healthy subjects underwent deep sequencing of TCR repertoires. Patients were enrolled in the USA under clinicaltrials.gov protocols 00001620, 01623167, 00001397, 00071045, 00081523 and 00961064. Ficoll-Paque density gradient centrifugation was used to isolate peripheral blood mononuclear cells. Before DNA extraction, CD4+ and CD8+ T cells were sorted with FACS or magnetic beads.

This entry comes from a study of CD8+CD57+ T cells in acquired aplastic anemia (dated by TCRdb to 2017 to 2018). Regarding the study in general: On average, sorted CD4+ and CD8+ cells yielded approximately 3 ug of extracted DNA, with a range of 0.2 to 27.4 ug. A CD8+CD57+ expansion meant a frequency higher than the mean frequency seen in healthy subjects.

Broader findings and caveats from the paper: No significant difference in CD8+ Simpson's diversity was found between patients and healthy controls (P=0.060). Twenty-nine CD8+ CDR3 sequences were shared between patients and controls but appeared highly expressed in patients and within their immunodominant clones.

Genomic DNA was used as template for profiling of TCR beta VDJ combinations and CDR3 sequences. An Illumina HiSeq 2000 was used for TCR repertoire sequencing. For the original study's pipeline: TRBV/TRBJ rearrangement plots, CDR3 size and DJ length profiles, and Simpson's diversity index were used to assess repertoires. Whichever DNA sequence was most abundant in the deep sequencing data was defined as the immunodominant clone. CDR3 amino acid sequences were checked for sharing across subjects and were also compared against the VDJdb database and published repertoires. TCRdb ran its own pipeline on the public reads, namely fastp trimming at Q25 and MiXCR clone calling, and kept in-frame beta chains. Rows are unified per CDR3 protein, each entry keeping the most common DNA and genes. The V and J calls come from TCRdb's annotation, not from the publication. In all, the sample holds around 210,000 distinct CDR3 sequences, and 65% of those were seen once. The ten largest clones take up about three fifths of the sample.

Sequencing was carried out using sorted CD4+, CD8+, or CD8+CD57+ T cells (not recorded which) from PBMCs. The TCR was taken from a human donor with aplastic anemia. The receptor chain draws on TRBV11-3 and TRBJ2-2, with 7 middle bases fitting TRBD2. The DNA reads TGTGCCAGCAGCTTCGGCGGGGGAGGCGGGGAGCTGTTTTTT. Translated, this is CASSFGGGGGELFF.